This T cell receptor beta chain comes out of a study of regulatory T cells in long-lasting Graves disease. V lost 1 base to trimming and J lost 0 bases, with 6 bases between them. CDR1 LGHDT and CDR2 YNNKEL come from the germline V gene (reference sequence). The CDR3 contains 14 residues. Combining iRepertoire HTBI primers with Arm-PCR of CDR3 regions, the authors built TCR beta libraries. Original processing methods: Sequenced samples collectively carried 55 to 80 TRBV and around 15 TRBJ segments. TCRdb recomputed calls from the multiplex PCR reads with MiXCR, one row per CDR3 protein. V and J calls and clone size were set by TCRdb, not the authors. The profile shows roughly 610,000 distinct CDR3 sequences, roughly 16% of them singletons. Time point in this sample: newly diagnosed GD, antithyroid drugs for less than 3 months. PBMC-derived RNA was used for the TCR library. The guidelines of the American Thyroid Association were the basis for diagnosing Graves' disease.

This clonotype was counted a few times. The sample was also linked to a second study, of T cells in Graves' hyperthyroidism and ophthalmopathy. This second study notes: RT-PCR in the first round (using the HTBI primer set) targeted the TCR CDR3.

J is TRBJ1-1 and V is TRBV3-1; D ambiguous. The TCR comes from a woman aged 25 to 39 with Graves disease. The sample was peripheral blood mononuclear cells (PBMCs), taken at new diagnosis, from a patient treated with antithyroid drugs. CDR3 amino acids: CASSQASVNTEAFF. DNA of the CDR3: TGTGCCAGCAGCCAAGCGTCTGTGAACACTGAAGCTTTCTTT. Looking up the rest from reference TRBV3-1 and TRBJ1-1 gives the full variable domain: DTAVSQTPKYLVTQMGNDKSIKCEQNLGHDTMYWYKQDSKKFLKIMFSYNNKELIINETVPNRFSPKSPDKAHLNLHINSLELGDSAVYFCASSQASVNTEAFFGQGTRLTVV.